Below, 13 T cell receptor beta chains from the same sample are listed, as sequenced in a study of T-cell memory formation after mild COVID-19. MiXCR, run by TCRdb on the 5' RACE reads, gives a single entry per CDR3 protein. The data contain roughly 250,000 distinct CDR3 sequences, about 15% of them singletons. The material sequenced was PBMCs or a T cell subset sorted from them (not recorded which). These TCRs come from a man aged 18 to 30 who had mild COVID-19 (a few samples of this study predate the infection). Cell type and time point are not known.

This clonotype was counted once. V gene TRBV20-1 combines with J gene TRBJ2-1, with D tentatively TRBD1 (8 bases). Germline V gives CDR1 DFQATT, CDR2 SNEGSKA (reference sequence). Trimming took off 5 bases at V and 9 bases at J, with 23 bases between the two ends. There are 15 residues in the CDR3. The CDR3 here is CSADPPGQGGGEQFF. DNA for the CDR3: TGCAGTGCTGATCCCCCCGGACAGGGCGGGGGTGAGCAGTTCTTC.

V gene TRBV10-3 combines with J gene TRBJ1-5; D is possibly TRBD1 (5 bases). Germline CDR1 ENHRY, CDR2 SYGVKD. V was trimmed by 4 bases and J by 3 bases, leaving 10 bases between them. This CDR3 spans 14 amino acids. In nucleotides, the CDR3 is TGTGCCATCAGTGTGGGGCAAGACAATCAGCCCCAGCATTTT. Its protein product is CAISVGQDNQPQHF.

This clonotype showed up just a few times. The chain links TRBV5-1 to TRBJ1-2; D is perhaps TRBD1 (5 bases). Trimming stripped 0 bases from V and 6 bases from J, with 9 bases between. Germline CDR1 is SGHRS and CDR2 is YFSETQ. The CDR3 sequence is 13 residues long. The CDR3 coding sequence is TGCGCCAGCAGCTTGGGAGGGGACGATGGCTACACCTTC. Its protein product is CASSLGGDDGYTF.

CDR3 bases: TGTGCCAGCAGCTTAGACAGGAGGTACACCTTC. As protein: CASSLDRRYTF. The chain uses TRBV7-9 and TRBJ1-2; D is possibly TRBD1 (5 bases). The CDR3 has 11 residues. Trimming cost V 1 base and J 11 bases, with 8 bases left between them. Germline loops: CDR1 SEHNR, CDR2 FQNEAQ (reference sequence).

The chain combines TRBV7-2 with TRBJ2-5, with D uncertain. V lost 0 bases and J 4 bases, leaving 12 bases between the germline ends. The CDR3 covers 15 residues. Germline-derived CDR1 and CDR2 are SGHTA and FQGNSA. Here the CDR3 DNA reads TGTGCCAGCAGCTTAGCGTACAGCTTTGCAGAGACCCAGTACTTC. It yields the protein CASSLAYSFAETQYF.

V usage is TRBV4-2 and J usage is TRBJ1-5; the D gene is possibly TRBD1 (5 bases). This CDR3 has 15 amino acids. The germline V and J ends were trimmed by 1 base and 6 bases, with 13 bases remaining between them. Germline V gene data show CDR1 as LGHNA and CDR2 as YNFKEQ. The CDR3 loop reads CASSQARQSGQPQHF. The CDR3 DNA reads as TGTGCCAGCAGCCAAGCCAGACAGTCGGGTCAGCCCCAGCATTTT.

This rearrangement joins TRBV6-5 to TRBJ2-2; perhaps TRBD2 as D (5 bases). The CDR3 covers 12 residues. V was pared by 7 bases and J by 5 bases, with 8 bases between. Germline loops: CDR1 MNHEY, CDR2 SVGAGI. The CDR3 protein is CASNRGTGELFF. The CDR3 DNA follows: TGTGCCAGCAACCGAGGGACCGGGGAGCTGTTTTTT.

CDR3 sequence: CSAVGPRQETQYF. The DNA of the CDR3 is TGCAGTGCTGTGGGACCGCGCCAAGAGACCCAGTACTTC. The V call is TRBV20-1, the J call TRBJ2-5; D is tentatively TRBD1 or TRBD2 (5 bases each). V lost 5 bases and J lost 1, with 11 bases in between. There are 13 residues in the CDR3. Germline CDR1 DFQATT, CDR2 SNEGSKA (reference sequence).

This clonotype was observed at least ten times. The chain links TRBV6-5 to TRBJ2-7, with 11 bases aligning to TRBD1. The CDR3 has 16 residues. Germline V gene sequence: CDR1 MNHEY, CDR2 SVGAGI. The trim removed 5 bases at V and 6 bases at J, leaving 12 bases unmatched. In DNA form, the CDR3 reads TGTGCCAGCAGTCGTCTCGTTAGGACAGGGGGCACCGAGCAGTACTTC. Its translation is CASSRLVRTGGTEQYF.

CDR3 in amino acids: CAMRGQGASGYTF. The CDR3 DNA sequence: TGTGCCATGCGGGGACAGGGGGCATCGGGCTACACCTTC. The chain carries TRBV10-3 and TRBJ1-2, with TRBD1 matching over 12 bases. There are 13 residues in the CDR3. In germline, CDR1 is ENHRY, CDR2 SYGVKD. Losses at the gene ends were 9 bases for V and 8 bases for J; bases not matched to a gene: 7.

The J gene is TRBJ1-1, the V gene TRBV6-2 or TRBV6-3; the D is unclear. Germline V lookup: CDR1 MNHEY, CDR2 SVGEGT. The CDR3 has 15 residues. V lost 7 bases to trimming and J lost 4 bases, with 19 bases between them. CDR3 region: CASTPRTDPGTEAFF. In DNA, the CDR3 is TGTGCCAGCACCCCCAGGACGGATCCCGGCACTGAAGCTTTCTTT.

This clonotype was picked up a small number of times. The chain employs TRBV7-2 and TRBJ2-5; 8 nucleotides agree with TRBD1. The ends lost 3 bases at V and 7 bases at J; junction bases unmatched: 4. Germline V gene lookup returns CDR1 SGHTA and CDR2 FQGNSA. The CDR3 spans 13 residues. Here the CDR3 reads CASSFQGAVTQYF. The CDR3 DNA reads TGTGCCAGCAGCTTCCAGGGGGCCGTGACCCAGTACTTC.

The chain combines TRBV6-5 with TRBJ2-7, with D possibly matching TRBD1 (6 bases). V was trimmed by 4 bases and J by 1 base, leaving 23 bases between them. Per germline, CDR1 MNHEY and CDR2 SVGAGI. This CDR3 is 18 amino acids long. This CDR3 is CASSLAGTTPFLSYEQYF. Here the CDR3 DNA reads TGTGCCAGCAGTTTGGCCGGGACAACTCCTTTCTTATCCTACGAGCAGTACTTC.